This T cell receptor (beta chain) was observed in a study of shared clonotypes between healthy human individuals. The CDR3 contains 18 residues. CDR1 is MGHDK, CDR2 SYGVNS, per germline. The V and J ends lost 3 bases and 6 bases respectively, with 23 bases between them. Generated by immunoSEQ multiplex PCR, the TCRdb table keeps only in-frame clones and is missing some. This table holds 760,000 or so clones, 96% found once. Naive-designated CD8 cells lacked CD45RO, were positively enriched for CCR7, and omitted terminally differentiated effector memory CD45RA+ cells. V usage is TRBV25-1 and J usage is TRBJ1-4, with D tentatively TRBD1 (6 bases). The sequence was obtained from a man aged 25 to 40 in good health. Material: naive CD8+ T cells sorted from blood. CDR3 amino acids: CASSEDRRYREGDEKLFF. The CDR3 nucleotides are TGTGCCAGCAGTGAGGATCGACGTTACAGGGAAGGGGATGAAAAACTGTTTTTT.